This TCR beta chain was found in a study of early T cells in non-severe SARS-CoV-2 infection. This clonotype was found many times. cDNA molecules, individually, were tagged with unique molecular identifiers. MiXCR, applied by TCRdb to the 5' RACE reads, yields one record per CDR3 protein. The data contain around 100,000 distinct CDR3 sequences, about 12% of them singletons. V lost 6 bases to trimming and J lost 6 bases; unmatched junction nucleotides: 9. CDR1 MNHEY and CDR2 SVGAGI come from the germline V gene. The CDR3 spans 16 residues. The clonotype was recovered from an adult who was a healthcare worker with PCR-confirmed SARS-CoV-2 infection or an uninfected control (not recorded which). This chain uses TRBV6-5 with TRBJ2-1, with 12 bases fitting TRBD2. Sequencing was carried out using whole blood. The CDR3 region is CASSHETSGRLNEQFF. The CDR3 DNA is TGTGCCAGCAGCCACGAGACTAGCGGGAGACTCAATGAGCAGTTCTTC.